This is a list of T cell receptor beta chains from one sample in a study of long-term antiretroviral therapy in people with HIV. Profiled with immunoSEQ multiplex PCR; TCRdb holds only in-frame clones, not every one. Among 20,000 to 30,000 clones listed, roughly 85% were seen once. The input for sequencing was unsorted PBMCs, taken 2.3 years after starting antiretroviral therapy. The receptors were gathered from a man aged 40-50 years with HIV. CDR3s include the opening cysteine and the closing phenylalanine or tryptophan. Each record gives: CDR3 length, J gene, D gene, clone size, V gene, CDR3 protein, CDR3 DNA. The D gene is left open where the match is weak. Clone size is shown for a subset of rows, as once, few, many or a class of expanded clone.

16,TRBJ1-2,TRBD1,-,TRBV6-1,CASSEVGWTGDFGYTF,TGTGCCAGCAGTGAAGTAGGATGGACAGGGGATTTTGGCTACACCTTC
19,TRBJ1-1,TRBD1,-,TRBV6-1,CASSEAREVPGQLNTEAFF,TGTGCCAGCAGTGAAGCGCGGGAGGTGCCGGGACAGCTGAACACTGAAGCTTTCTTT
15,TRBJ2-1,TRBD2,once,TRBV27,CASSLAGALYNEQFF,TGTGCCAGCAGTTTAGCGGGAGCACTCTACAATGAGCAGTTCTTC
15,TRBJ1-2,-,few,TRBV6-6,CASTHLEGGVDGYTF,TGTGCCAGCACCCACCTCGAGGGGGGGGTCGATGGCTACACCTTC
14,TRBJ1-1,-,-,TRBV6-1,CASSERRENTEAFF,TGTGCCAGCAGTGAGAGACGGGAGAACACTGAAGCTTTCTTT
16,TRBJ1-5,TRBD1,-,TRBV2,CASDGQVNYSNQPQHF,TGTGCCAGCGATGGACAGGTGAACTATAGCAATCAGCCCCAGCATTTT
11,TRBJ1-1,-,-,TRBV2,CASSFSREAFF,TGTGCCAGCAGTTTTTCCAGGGAAGCTTTCTTT
14,TRBJ2-5,-,few,TRBV5-4,CASSLLWDQETQYF,TGTGCCAGCAGCTTGTTGTGGGATCAAGAGACCCAGTACTTC
14,TRBJ1-2,-,-,TRBV11-2,CASSLAGPGYGYTF,TGTGCCAGCAGCTTAGCGGGACCAGGCTATGGCTACACCTTC
15,TRBJ1-1,-,-,TRBV2,CASRSGLSVNTEAFF,TGTGCCAGCAGGTCCGGATTATCAGTGAACACTGAAGCTTTCTTT
18,TRBJ2-6,-,-,TRBV5-6,CASSLGVGTISGANVLTF,TGTGCCAGCAGCTTGGGGGTGGGAACCATCTCTGGGGCCAACGTCCTGACTTTC
16,TRBJ2-1,-,-,TRBV9,CASSAYGGGSYNEQFF,TGTGCCAGCAGCGCCTACGGCGGAGGCTCCTACAATGAGCAGTTCTTC
11,TRBJ1-1,TRBD1,-,TRBV27,CASRRQGQAFF,TGTGCCAGCAGGAGACAGGGACAAGCTTTCTTT
14,TRBJ2-7,-,once,TRBV4-1,CASSPPPPAYEQYF,TGCGCCAGCAGCCCCCCGCCCCCGGCCTACGAGCAGTACTTC
16,TRBJ2-3,TRBD1,-,TRBV5-1,CASGRPGTGAGDTQYF,TGCGCCAGCGGTCGCCCCGGGACAGGGGCAGGAGATACGCAGTATTTT
15,TRBJ1-4,-,-,TRBV19,CASSILGRSNEKLFF,TGTGCCAGTAGTATTTTGGGGAGATCTAATGAAAAACTGTTTTTT
15,TRBJ2-7,TRBD1,-,TRBV5-6,CASSSGTGGSYEQYF,TGTGCCAGCAGCTCCGGGACAGGGGGTTCCTACGAGCAGTACTTC
13,TRBJ1-5,-,-,TRBV19,CASSMGGNQPQHF,TGTGCCAGTAGTATGGGGGGAAATCAGCCCCAGCATTTT
14,TRBJ1-1,-,-,TRBV10-2,CASRGREMNTEAFF,TGCGCCAGCAGGGGCAGGGAGATGAACACTGAAGCTTTCTTT
13,TRBJ1-6,-,-,TRBV27,CASSFSKGSPLHF,TGTGCCAGCAGTTTTAGTAAGGGATCACCCCTCCACTTT
14,TRBJ2-7,-,few,TRBV10-3,CAISESDGSYEQYF,TGTGCCATCAGTGAGTCGGACGGCAGCTACGAGCAGTACTTC
13,TRBJ2-7,-,-,TRBV10-1,CASSESRAYEQYF,TGCGCCAGCAGTGAGAGTAGGGCCTACGAGCAGTACTTC
16,TRBJ2-7,-,-,TRBV19,CASSIGAIGVVYEQYF,TGTGCCAGTAGTATCGGGGCCATAGGTGTCGTCTACGAGCAGTACTTC
15,TRBJ2-7,-,-,TRBV2,CASSDSGPSPGEQYF,TGTGCCAGCAGTGATTCGGGTCCGTCCCCAGGCGAGCAGTACTTC
17,TRBJ2-7,TRBD2,once,TRBV5-1,CASSLAGVSGSSYEQYF,TGCGCCAGCAGCTTGGCCGGGGTAAGCGGGAGCTCCTACGAGCAGTACTTC
14,TRBJ2-7,TRBD1,-,TRBV13,CASSTYRGSYEQYF,TGTGCCAGCAGCACATACAGGGGATCCTACGAGCAGTACTTC
14,TRBJ2-5,-,-,TRBV13,CASSLLGSKETQYF,TGTGCCAGCAGCTTGTTGGGATCTAAAGAGACCCAGTACTTC
12,TRBJ1-2,-,-,TRBV19,CASSMTGVGYTF,TGTGCCAGTAGTATGACAGGAGTCGGCTACACCTTC
15,TRBJ1-2,-,-,TRBV12-2,CASRIGRTGNYGYTF,TGTGCAAGTCGTATAGGGAGGACAGGCAACTATGGCTACACCTTC
19,TRBJ2-6,-,-,TRBV23-1,CASSCYRTGRGLWANVLTF,TGCGCCAGCAGTTGCTACCGTACAGGGAGGGGCCTCTGGGCCAACGTCCTGACTTTC
16,TRBJ2-1,-,-,TRBV7-6,CASSSRYARSGNEQFF,TGTGCCAGCAGCTCTAGGTATGCTCGGAGCGGCAATGAGCAGTTCTTC
13,TRBJ1-5,-,-,TRBV19,CASSWASNQPQHF,TGTGCCAGTAGTTGGGCCTCCAATCAGCCCCAGCATTTT
16,TRBJ2-2,TRBD1,-,TRBV19,CASSTRDRGNTGELFF,TGTGCCAGTAGTACCAGGGACAGAGGGAACACCGGGGAGCTGTTTTTT
15,TRBJ1-1,TRBD1,-,TRBV10-1,CASSDGTDGGTEAFF,TGCGCCAGCAGTGACGGGACAGACGGTGGTACCGAAGCTTTCTTT
16,TRBJ2-2,-,-,TRBV27,CASNPRGRLGTGELFF,TGTGCCAGCAACCCTCGGGGCAGATTGGGAACCGGGGAGCTGTTTTTT
13,TRBJ2-7,-,few,TRBV10-3,CAISESWGNEQYF,TGTGCCATCAGTGAGTCGTGGGGAAACGAGCAGTACTTC
13,TRBJ1-5,-,-,TRBV14,CASSLSLDQPQHF,TGTGCCAGCAGCCTTAGCCTTGATCAGCCCCAGCATTTT
18,TRBJ2-1,-,-,TRBV6-4,CASIPGRTATPEYNEQFF,TGTGCCAGCATCCCCGGCCGGACGGCTACCCCCGAATACAATGAGCAGTTCTTC
14,TRBJ1-6,TRBD1,-,TRBV5-1,CASSDGTVNSPLHF,TGCGCCAGCAGCGATGGGACAGTTAATTCACCCCTCCACTTT
14,TRBJ2-7,-,few,TRBV11-2,CASSLGLAQYEQYF,TGTGCCAGCAGCTTAGGATTGGCGCAATACGAGCAGTACTTC